These 19 T cell receptor beta chains were all obtained from the same sample, sequenced in a study of radiotherapy plus CTLA-4 blockade in lung cancer (dated by TCRdb to the late 2010s). The library was obtained by the immunoSEQ multiplex PCR assay. The table comes from immuneACCESS by way of TCRdb, which keeps in-frame sequences with V and J called. Part of the clones is missing from these tables; in studies checked, under half for an unresolved V gene and the rest for unknown reasons. This sample comprises over 35,000 clones, approximately 71% of them detected only once. The ten largest clones take up about 2.7% of the sample. The sample was peripheral blood, taken from a patient treated with radiotherapy plus ipilimumab. Receptors were obtained from a human donor with non-small cell lung cancer whose response to radiotherapy plus ipilimumab could not be evaluated.

The chain has TRBV7-2 and TRBJ2-1, with D possibly being TRBD1 (6 bases). V lost 2 bases to trimming and J lost 8 bases, with 22 bases between them. Germline values: CDR1 SGHTA, CDR2 FQGNSA. The CDR3 totals 17 residues. The DNA of the CDR3 is TGTGCCAGCAGCTTATTGAAATTGGGGACACAGGGCGATGAGCAGTTCTTC. Its protein product is CASSLLKLGTQGDEQFF.

This chain joins TRBV28 and TRBJ1-1; D uncertain. CDR3 length: 16 amino acids. Germline CDR1 and CDR2: MDHEN and SYDVKM. Trimming removed 2 bases from V and 5 bases from J, with 18 bases in between. The CDR3 here is CASSLRGQVKRTEAFF. In DNA, the CDR3 is TGTGCCAGCAGTTTAAGAGGGCAGGTAAAAAGAACTGAAGCTTTCTTT.

The chain couples TRBV29-1 to TRBJ1-2; 7 positions match TRBD1. CDR1 and CDR2 from the germline V gene are SQVTM and ANQGSEA. J gave up 2 bases and V 3 bases, and 6 bases lay outside the gene matches. CDR3 size: 14 residues. The CDR3 region is CSVDHRGANYGYTF. CDR3 coding DNA: TGCAGCGTTGATCACAGGGGAGCAAACTATGGCTACACCTTC.

V and J are TRBV7-2 and TRBJ2-5; TRBD1 aligns across 7 bases. Trimming at V came to 1 base and at J to 4 bases, leaving 3 bases not matched to a gene. The CDR3 loop spans 14 amino acids. The germline gives CDR1 SGHTA, CDR2 FQGNSA. CDR3 bases: TGTGCCAGCAGCTTAGAAGGGGGCGGAGAGACCCAGTACTTC. Translating it yields CASSLEGGGETQYF.

This chain links TRBV29-1 with TRBJ1-1; no definite D call. V shed 0 bases and J shed 10 bases, with 12 bases lying between them. Germline loops: CDR1 SQVTM, CDR2 ANQGSEA. This CDR3 region has 12 residues. The DNA of the CDR3 is TGCAGCGTTGAAGATGCGGGGAGGCGAGCTTTCTTT. This codes for CSVEDAGRRAFF.

V is TRBV7-8 and J is TRBJ1-4; TRBD1 is a possible D gene (5 bases). Germline V gene lookup returns CDR1 SGHVS and CDR2 FQNEAQ. The CDR3 is 17 amino acids. Trimming removed 5 bases at V and 4 bases at J, with 20 bases between. CDR3 DNA sequence: TGTGCCAGCAGCGCCTCCTCGTACGGGGGGAATAATGAAAAACTGTTTTTT. This gives the protein CASSASSYGGNNEKLFF. The full variable domain, its missing parts supplied by reference TRBV7-8 and TRBJ1-4, is GAGVSQSPRYKVAKRGQDVALRCDPISGHVSLFWYQQALGQGPEFLTYFQNEAQLDKSGLPSDRFFAERPEGSVSTLKIQRTQQEDSAVYLCASSASSYGGNNEKLFFGSGTQLSVL.

This clone was seen a single time. This chain links TRBV4-2 with TRBJ1-2; TRBD1 matches at 7 bases. The CDR3 consists of 15 residues. The V and J ends lost 4 bases and 4 bases, in that order; junction bases with no gene match: 9. Germline V gene data show CDR1 as LGHNA and CDR2 as YNFKEQ. CDR3 sequence: CASSLGTEGLYGYTF. The CDR3 DNA reads as TGTGCCAGCAGCCTGGGGACAGAGGGCCTCTATGGCTACACCTTC.

This rearrangement joins TRBV4-3 to TRBJ2-4; D call uncertain. Germline V gives CDR1 LGHNA, CDR2 YSLEER. V shed 0 bases and J shed 4 bases, with 4 bases lying between them. The CDR3 contains 13 residues. This CDR3 is CASSQDQKNIQYF. CDR3 coding DNA: TGCGCCAGCAGCCAAGACCAAAAAAACATTCAGTACTTC.

V usage is TRBV7-9 and J usage is TRBJ2-5, with TRBD1 matching 11 bases. The CDR3 is 14 amino acids. After removal of 8 bases from V and 7 bases from J, the junction contained 9 bases not matched to a gene. Germline V gene sequence: CDR1 SEHNR, CDR2 FQNEAQ (reference sequence). CDR3 in DNA: TGTGCCAGCGCCCCCGGGACAGGGGGGAGGACCCAGTACTTC. Protein product: CASAPGTGGRTQYF.

The V call is TRBV19, the J call TRBJ2-7; the match to TRBD2 covers 7 bases. The CDR3 covers 15 residues. V was clipped by 4 bases and J by 0 bases; unmatched bases: 6. The germline V gene encodes CDR1 LNHDA and CDR2 SQIVND (reference sequence). CDR3 loop: CASSTLAAGSYEQYF. Written as DNA, the CDR3 is TGTGCCAGTAGTACCCTAGCGGCCGGCTCCTACGAGCAGTACTTC.

V gene TRBV18 combines with J gene TRBJ2-7; a possible D gene is TRBD2 (5 bases). Trimming stripped 3 bases from V and 5 bases from J, with 20 bases between. CDR1 KGHSH and CDR2 LQKENI come from the germline V gene. The CDR3 extends over 16 amino acids. This CDR3 reads CASSPVEREGLNEQYF. The CDR3 nucleotides are TGTGCCAGCTCACCTGTTGAGAGGGAAGGTTTGAACGAGCAGTACTTC.

The V call is TRBV4-2, the J call TRBJ1-5; a possible D gene is TRBD1 (6 bases). The CDR3 length is 15 residues. Germline V gene sequence: CDR1 LGHNA, CDR2 YNFKEQ. The ends were cut back, 0 bases at V and 3 bases at J, with 9 bases in the middle. CDR3 nucleotides: TGTGCCAGCAGCCAAGATAGGGGGACCAATCAGCCCCAGCATTTT. It translates to CASSQDRGTNQPQHF.

Only one count was recorded for this clone. This sequence joins TRBV28 and TRBJ2-5; 8 positions match TRBD2. V was clipped by 7 bases and J by 7 bases; unmatched bases: 20. The CDR3 has 17 amino acids. Germline V gives CDR1 MDHEN, CDR2 SYDVKM. CDR3 amino acids: CASNPGGATLRRGTQYF. Here the CDR3 DNA reads TGTGCCAGCAACCCGGGGGGGGCTACCCTCCGACGGGGGACCCAGTACTTC.

This clone was picked up one time. The chain links TRBV28 to TRBJ2-5, with 7 bases matching TRBD2. The length of the CDR3 is 14 residues. V shed 5 bases and J 2 bases; nucleotides not matched to a gene: 5. Germline V gene data show CDR1 as MDHEN and CDR2 as SYDVKM. The CDR3 coding sequence is TGTGCCAGCAGTCTAGTGGGAGGGCAAGAGACCCAGTACTTC. Translating gives CASSLVGGQETQYF.

The CDR3 nucleotides read TGTGCCAGCAGGAGACGACCGTGGAGCACTGAAGCTTTCTTT. Protein sequence: CASRRRPWSTEAFF. The V gene is TRBV28, the J gene TRBJ1-1, with D unresolved. The CDR3 has 14 amino acids. Germline loops: CDR1 MDHEN, CDR2 SYDVKM. Trimming took 6 bases from V and 4 from J, leaving 15 bases between them.

In this sample, this clone turned up a few times. The genes are TRBV30 and TRBJ2-7, with TRBD2 matching 15 bases. Losses at the gene ends were 1 base for V and 2 bases for J; bases not matched to a gene: 6. This CDR3 is 17 amino acids long. The germline gives CDR1 GTSNPN, CDR2 SVGIG (reference sequence). The CDR3 DNA sequence: TGTGCCTGGAGTGCCGGGACTAGCGGGGGGCTACCCTACGAGCAGTACTTC. It is translated as CAWSAGTSGGLPYEQYF.

The rearrangement uses TRBV7-8 and TRBJ1-3; 7 bases are a match to TRBD1. Trimming took 4 bases from V and 4 from J; bases not matched to a gene: 10. The V gene's germline CDR1 is SGHVS and CDR2 FQNEAQ. CDR3 length: 16 amino acids. The CDR3 loop reads CASSWKGAAGGNTIYF. The CDR3 region has the DNA TGTGCCAGCAGCTGGAAGGGGGCGGCGGGAGGAAACACCATATATTTT.

V gene TRBV19 combines with J gene TRBJ2-1, with a weak D call TRBD2 (5 bases). Trimming removed 1 base from V and 9 bases from J, with 10 bases in between. The length of the CDR3 is 13 residues. Germline V lookup: CDR1 LNHDA, CDR2 SQIVND (reference sequence). The CDR3 DNA sequence: TGTGCCAGTAGTATAGGAGGGAGTGGTGAGCAGTTCTTC. Residues: CASSIGGSGEQFF.

As DNA, the CDR3 is TGTGCTATCTCCTCGGTACTGACTAATGAAAAACTGTTTTTT. Amino acids: CAISSVLTNEKLFF. The V call is TRBV12-5, the J call TRBJ1-4; D gene ambiguous. Trimming stripped 10 bases from V and 2 bases from J, with 14 bases between. CDR1 and CDR2 from the germline V gene are LGHNT and FRNRAP. The CDR3 is 14 amino acids.